These T cell receptor beta chains were read from a single sample in a study of blood T cells in healthy people across ages. MiXCR was run by TCRdb on the 5' RACE reads, yielding one entry per CDR3 protein. The sample carries roughly 800,000 distinct CDR3 sequences, roughly 60% recorded once. Sequenced sample: blood. Every receptor here comes from a man aged 25-40 years in good health. Both conserved end residues are part of each CDR3. The D gene is left open where the match is weak. Clone size, where shown, is once, few, many, or a class for clones that have expanded.

V gene	clone size	D gene	J gene	CDR3 protein	CDR3 DNA
TRBV12-3/TRBV12-4	-	-	TRBJ1-2	CASSSPRANYGYTF	TGTGCCAGCAGTTCCCCGAGAGCTAACTATGGCTACACCTTC
TRBV5-1	-	TRBD1	TRBJ2-7	CASSSRPPGTGGTYEQYF	TGCGCCAGCAGCTCACGGCCCCCCGGGACAGGGGGCACCTACGAGCAGTACTTC
TRBV7-2	-	-	TRBJ2-1	CASTLEWGYNEQFF	TGTGCCAGCACCTTAGAATGGGGATACAATGAGCAGTTCTTC
TRBV6-6	-	-	TRBJ2-5	CASSYANWGLETQYF	TGTGCCAGCAGTTATGCAAATTGGGGGTTAGAGACCCAGTACTTC
TRBV20-1	once	-	TRBJ2-7	CSAPRGGDPYEQYF	TGCAGTGCTCCCAGGGGGGGGGATCCCTACGAGCAGTACTTC
TRBV6-5	-	TRBD1	TRBJ1-6	CASNRGGNSPLHF	TGTGCCAGCAACAGGGGAGGGAATTCACCCCTCCACTTT
TRBV2	-	-	TRBJ1-2	CASSKRQSITNYGHTF	TGTGCCAGCAGCAAAAGACAGTCGATCACCAACTATGGCCACACCTTC
TRBV7-2	many	-	TRBJ2-7	CASSSRPGSNSPAYEQYF	TGTGCCAGCAGCTCTAGGCCGGGATCTAATTCACCCGCCTACGAGCAGTACTTC
TRBV25-1	-	-	TRBJ2-5	CASSEGGALPKETQYF	TGTGCCAGCAGTGAAGGCGGGGCCCTCCCTAAAGAGACCCAGTACTTC
TRBV10-3	-	-	TRBJ2-3	CATIGSDTQYF	TGTGCCACCATAGGGTCAGATACGCAGTATTTT
TRBV7-2	-	TRBD1	TRBJ2-7	CASSGQGAVVSEQYF	TGTGCCAGCAGCGGACAGGGGGCCGTTGTCTCCGAGCAGTACTTC
TRBV2	-	-	TRBJ2-5	CASSEARSQETQYF	TGTGCCAGCAGTGAAGCGCGGTCGCAAGAGACCCAGTACTTC
TRBV28	-	-	TRBJ2-1	CASSYGEPEQFF	TGTGCCAGCAGTTATGGAGAACCTGAGCAGTTCTTC
TRBV29-1	-	TRBD2	TRBJ2-5	CSVEWTSPQETQYF	TGCAGCGTTGAATGGACTAGCCCGCAAGAGACCCAGTACTTC
TRBV12-3/TRBV12-4	-	-	TRBJ2-5	CASSPTDRTQYF	TGTGCCAGCAGCCCGACAGATCGGACCCAGTACTTC
TRBV20-1	-	-	TRBJ1-1	CSAQRSELHTEAFF	TGCAGTGCCCAGAGATCAGAGCTCCACACTGAAGCTTTCTTT
TRBV11-2	-	-	TRBJ2-5	CASSLRQSWQETQYF	TGTGCCAGCAGCTTAAGACAATCCTGGCAAGAGACCCAGTACTTC
TRBV6-6	-	-	TRBJ1-5	CASSSPAQGSNQPQHF	TGTGCCAGCAGTTCCCCGGCTCAGGGAAGCAATCAGCCCCAGCATTTT
TRBV2	-	-	TRBJ2-1	CASSELDRYNEQFF	TGTGCCAGCAGTGAGCTGGATCGATACAATGAGCAGTTCTTC
TRBV29-1	few	TRBD2	TRBJ2-4	CSAQSGVIQYF	TGCAGCGCCCAAAGCGGGGTCATTCAGTACTTC
TRBV12-3/TRBV12-4	-	-	TRBJ1-5	CASSWAGPGAFLSNQPQHF	TGTGCCAGCAGTTGGGCAGGGCCTGGTGCCTTCCTTAGCAATCAGCCCCAGCATTTT
TRBV20-1	-	-	TRBJ2-3	CSARVPSGPGASDTQYF	TGCAGTGCTAGAGTTCCGTCGGGGCCAGGGGCCTCAGATACGCAGTATTTT
TRBV6-2/TRBV6-3	-	TRBD1	TRBJ1-5	CASRPGGFGNQPQHF	TGTGCCAGCAGGCCAGGGGGCTTTGGCAATCAGCCCCAGCATTTT
TRBV20-1	few	-	TRBJ2-2	CSARVPTGSDTGELFF	TGCAGTGCTAGAGTACCAACAGGGTCTGACACCGGGGAGCTGTTTTTT
TRBV28	few	-	TRBJ2-7	CASTQSPPYEQYF	TGTGCCAGCACCCAATCCCCTCCATACGAGCAGTACTTC
TRBV6-5	few	-	TRBJ1-2	CAAGGSYGGYTF	TGTGCCGCCGGAGGGTCGTACGGTGGCTACACCTTC
TRBV29-1	-	TRBD2	TRBJ2-1	CSVEHGTSGNNEQFF	TGCAGCGTCGAACACGGGACTAGCGGGAACAATGAGCAGTTCTTC
TRBV20-1	-	TRBD1	TRBJ2-1	CSATGWTGGPDEQFF	TGCAGTGCCACGGGATGGACAGGGGGGCCGGATGAGCAGTTCTTC
TRBV25-1	few	-	TRBJ2-3	CASSATGYYTDTQYF	TGTGCCAGCAGTGCGACAGGTTATTACACAGATACGCAGTATTTT
TRBV5-1	-	-	TRBJ2-3	CASSLATQTDTQYF	TGCGCCAGCAGCTTGGCCACTCAGACAGATACGCAGTATTTT
TRBV7-9	-	-	TRBJ2-7	CASSKIPGRTYEQYF	TGTGCCAGCAGCAAAATCCCCGGACGGACCTACGAGCAGTACTTC
TRBV7-2	-	-	TRBJ2-5	CASSPSYGETQYF	TGTGCCAGCAGCCCGAGTTATGGGGAGACCCAGTACTTC
TRBV20-1	once	TRBD2	TRBJ2-5	CSATGTKEETQYF	TGCAGTGCCACCGGGACTAAGGAAGAGACCCAGTACTTC
TRBV12-3/TRBV12-4	-	TRBD2	TRBJ2-4	CASSFGEGAKNIQYF	TGTGCCAGCAGTTTCGGGGAGGGTGCCAAAAACATTCAGTACTTC
TRBV7-2	-	TRBD1	TRBJ1-6	CASRRQGNSPLHF	TGTGCCAGCAGGAGACAGGGGAATTCACCCCTCCACTTT
TRBV2	few	-	TRBJ2-5	CANGGAWKETQYF	TGTGCTAACGGAGGGGCGTGGAAGGAGACCCAGTACTTC
TRBV7-2	-	-	TRBJ2-5	CASSLQWGQGETQYF	TGTGCCAGCAGCCTGCAGTGGGGCCAGGGAGAGACCCAGTACTTC
TRBV7-2	-	-	TRBJ2-3	CASSLRGPVDTQYF	TGTGCCAGCAGCCTGCGGGGCCCGGTCGATACGCAGTATTTT
TRBV18	-	-	TRBJ1-2	CASSDATGPYGYTF	TGTGCCAGCTCCGACGCGACTGGACCTTATGGCTACACCTTC
TRBV20-1	-	-	TRBJ2-1	CSARSPRLLGNNEQFF	TGCAGTGCTAGAAGCCCTCGGCTTTTGGGAAACAATGAGCAGTTCTTC
TRBV20-1	-	-	TRBJ2-7	CSTTLSTGVEQYF	TGCAGTACTACCCTTTCGACAGGAGTCGAGCAGTACTTC
TRBV10-3	once	-	TRBJ2-1	CAITTEHYNEQFF	TGTGCCATCACCACGGAGCACTACAATGAGCAGTTCTTC
TRBV2	-	-	TRBJ2-1	CASSVGDTYEQFF	TGTGCCAGCAGTGTAGGGGACACCTATGAGCAGTTCTTC
TRBV7-9	-	TRBD1	TRBJ2-3	CASSPRPGTGETDTQYF	TGTGCCAGCAGCCCACGACCCGGGACAGGGGAGACAGATACGCAGTATTTT
TRBV10-3	-	-	TRBJ2-3	CAIRQARLTDTQYF	TGTGCCATCAGGCAAGCGAGACTCACAGATACGCAGTATTTT
TRBV20-1	-	TRBD2	TRBJ2-3	CSLPGLAGPDTQYF	TGCAGCCTACCGGGACTAGCGGGACCAGATACGCAGTATTTT
TRBV18	-	TRBD2	TRBJ2-5	CASSPSGGGSFSKEQYF	TGTGCCAGCTCACCAAGCGGCGGGGGGAGCTTCTCTAAGGAGCAGTACTTC
TRBV12-3/TRBV12-4	few	TRBD2	TRBJ2-4	CASSPWASGGDFGELAKNIQYF	TGTGCCAGCAGCCCGTGGGCTAGCGGGGGCGATTTCGGAGAACTAGCCAAAAACATTCAGTACTTC
TRBV3-1	few	-	TRBJ1-5	CASSQGAGTSQPQHF	TGTGCCAGCAGCCAAGGGGCGGGGACCAGTCAGCCCCAGCATTTT
TRBV19	-	-	TRBJ2-7	CASLSTPRKDEQYF	TGTGCCAGCCTGAGTACGCCGAGGAAAGACGAGCAGTACTTC
TRBV4-1	-	-	TRBJ2-5	CASSQDGTDVIGETQYF	TGCGCCAGCAGCCAAGATGGGACGGACGTTATCGGAGAGACCCAGTACTTC
TRBV28	-	-	TRBJ2-5	CASSSGLRQETQYF	TGTGCCAGCAGCTCAGGACTTCGGCAAGAGACCCAGTACTTC
TRBV20-1	-	TRBD2	TRBJ2-4	CSATSGRGWDKNIQYF	TGCAGTGCGACAAGCGGGAGGGGGTGGGACAAAAACATTCAGTACTTC
TRBV7-2	-	TRBD2	TRBJ2-7	CASSPRLAGEQYF	TGTGCCAGCAGCCCTCGACTAGCGGGGGAGCAGTACTTC
TRBV27	-	-	TRBJ2-7	CASSPGVAGSEQYF	TGTGCCAGCAGCCCGGGTGTTGCCGGATCCGAGCAGTACTTC
TRBV28	-	TRBD1	TRBJ2-1	CASLGGDLPYNEQFF	TGTGCCAGCTTAGGGGGCGACCTCCCTTACAATGAGCAGTTCTTC
TRBV20-1	-	-	TRBJ2-5	CSASGRETRVETQYF	TGCAGTGCTAGCGGACGGGAGACAAGGGTGGAGACCCAGTACTTC
TRBV2	-	TRBD1	TRBJ1-5	CASIGDRGLNQPQHF	TGTGCCAGCATTGGGGACAGGGGGCTCAATCAGCCCCAGCATTTT
TRBV29-1	few	TRBD2	TRBJ2-1	CSVCRSGGYNEQFF	TGCAGCGTTTGTCGTAGCGGGGGATACAATGAGCAGTTCTTC
TRBV6-5	few	-	TRBJ1-2	CASSYVREDYGYTF	TGTGCCAGCAGTTACGTCAGGGAAGACTATGGCTACACCTTC